The TCR beta chain under discussion was sequenced for a study of T cell changes during pregnancy in multiple sclerosis. The assay was immunoSEQ multiplex PCR, and TCRdb's table has in-frame clones only and misses some. Altogether around 40,000 clones are present, 85% to 95% being singletons, with the ten largest covering around 0.4%. Germline CDR1 reads SQVTM; CDR2 reads ANQGSEA. This CDR3 is built from 10 residues. V lost 7 bases and J lost 7, with 8 bases in between. The receptor comes from a female donor with multiple sclerosis, enrolled in a pregnancy study. Sequences were derived from CD4+ T cells from peripheral blood mononuclear cells, sampled in the second trimester of pregnancy. The rearrangement links TRBV29-1 to TRBJ2-1; D ambiguous. Here the CDR3 DNA reads TGCAGCGGCAGGATAAATGAGCAGTTCTTC. It encodes CSGRINEQFF.